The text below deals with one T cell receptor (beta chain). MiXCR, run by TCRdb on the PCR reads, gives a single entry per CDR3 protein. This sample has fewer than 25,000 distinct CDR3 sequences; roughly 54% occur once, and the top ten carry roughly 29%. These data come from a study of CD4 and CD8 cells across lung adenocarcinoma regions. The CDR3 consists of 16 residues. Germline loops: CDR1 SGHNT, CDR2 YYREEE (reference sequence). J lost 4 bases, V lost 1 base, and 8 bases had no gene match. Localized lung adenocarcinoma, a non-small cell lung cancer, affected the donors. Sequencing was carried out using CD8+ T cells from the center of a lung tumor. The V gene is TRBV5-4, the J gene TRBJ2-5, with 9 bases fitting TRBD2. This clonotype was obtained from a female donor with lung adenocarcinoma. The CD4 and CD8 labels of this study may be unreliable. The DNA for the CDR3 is TGTGCCAGCAGCTTGAGGGATAGCGGGAGTAGAGAGACCCAGTACTTC. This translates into CASSLRDSGSRETQYF. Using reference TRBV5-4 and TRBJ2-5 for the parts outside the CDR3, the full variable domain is ETGVTQSPTHLIKTRGQQVTLRCSSQSGHNTVSWYQQALGQGPQFIFQYYREEENGRGNFPPRFSGLQFPNYSSELNVNALELDDSALYLCASSLRDSGSRETQYFGPGTRLLVL.